The source of this TCR beta chain is a study of blood T cell repertoires in COVID-19. Study-wide background: In each case, the material was cDNA or gDNA derived from T cells, B-cell-depleted T cells, or PBMCs.

The ends were cut back, 7 bases at V and 8 bases at J, with 18 bases in the middle. The V gene's germline CDR1 is GTSNPN and CDR2 SVGIG (reference sequence). The CDR3 is made up of 13 amino acids. Here immunoSEQ multiplex PCR was the method, and the copy in TCRdb shows in-frame clones only, minus some. Of some 51,000 clones in the sample, 75% to 95% were seen once. Sequencing used peripheral blood. The clonotype comes from a man in his forties with acute or convalescent COVID-19. The chain combines TRBV30 with TRBJ2-1; maybe TRBD2 (6 bases). CDR3 sequence: CASEPNGSDEQFF. The CDR3 DNA reads as TGTGCCTCGGAGCCGAACGGGAGCGATGAGCAGTTCTTC. Filled out from reference TRBV30 and TRBJ2-1, the complete variable domain reads SQTIHQWPATLVQPVGSPLSLECTVEGTSNPNLYWYRQAAGRGLQLLFYSVGIGQISSEVPQNLSASRPQDRQFILSSKKLLLSDSGFYLCASEPNGSDEQFFGPGTRLTVL.